The 20 T cell receptor beta chains presented below share a single source sample, sequenced in a study of T cells in Graves' hyperthyroidism and ophthalmopathy. The CDR3 regions of TCR beta were amplified from RNA transcripts. Initially, a first-round RT-PCR of the TCR CDR3 employed the HTBI primer set. From the multiplex PCR reads, TCRdb called clonotypes with MiXCR, one entry per CDR3 protein. The sample lists 500,000 to 600,000 distinct CDR3 sequences; approximately 49% were seen once. Sequenced sample: peripheral blood or thyroid tissue (not recorded which). The source of these receptors is an adult woman with Graves' disease, either hyperthyroidism or ophthalmopathy (not recorded which).

As for this clonotype: This may be a read error: a much more frequent sequence differs by one nucleotide. The chain joins TRBV7-9 to TRBJ2-5; 7 nucleotides align to TRBD1. V was pared by 5 bases and J by 3 bases, with 15 bases of the junction left unmatched. CDR3 size: 17 residues. The germline V gene has CDR1 SEHNR and CDR2 FQNEAQ (reference sequence). The CDR3 DNA reads as TGTGCCAGCAGCCAAGGTCCTAGTAAGGGACAGAAAGAGACCCAGTACTTC. Encoded protein: CASSQGPSKGQKETQYF.

The table lists this clonotype with a few counts. Compared with germline, one end of the junction differs, possibly owing to a read error. The V and J genes are TRBV2 and TRBJ2-7; maybe TRBD2 (6 bases). Germline V lookup: CDR1 SNHLY, CDR2 FYNNEI. The CDR3 contains 12 residues. CDR3 nucleotides: TGTGCCATCAGTGGAGGGAGCACCGAGCAGTACTTC. This sequence encodes CAISGGSTEQYF.

In regard to this clonotype: A much more abundant neighbour one base away suggests this may be a read error. The chain carries TRBV11-2 and TRBJ1-5; unclear D gene. The germline V gene has CDR1 SGHAT and CDR2 FQNNGV. The CDR3 loop spans 13 amino acids. Written as DNA, the CDR3 is TGTGCCGGCAGCTCAAACAACAATCAGCCCCAGCATTTT. Its protein product is CAGSSNNNQPQHF.

The V gene is TRBV29-1, the J gene TRBJ2-5, with D tentatively TRBD1 or TRBD2 (5 bases each). The V end was cut by 1 base, the J end by 5 bases, with 11 bases between. The germline V gene has CDR1 SQVTM and CDR2 ANQGSEA. This CDR3 has 13 amino acids. The CDR3 sequence: CSVEGDRRETQYF. In DNA form, the CDR3 reads TGCAGCGTTGAAGGGGACCGAAGGGAGACCCAGTACTTC.

The rearrangement uses TRBV28 and TRBJ2-7; TRBD1 matches 9 bases. Looked up from germline, CDR1 is MDHEN and CDR2 is SYDVKM. The CDR3 contains 14 residues. CDR3 DNA: TGTGCTATCGGTGGACAGGGGCATCCCTACGAGCAGTACTTC. Translated, it gives CAIGGQGHPYEQYF.

Remarks on this clonotype: One junction end disagrees with the germline gene, perhaps due to a read error. V is TRBV12-3 or TRBV12-4 and J is TRBJ2-7; D remains unclear. This CDR3 region has 14 residues. The CDR3 bases are TGTGCCATCAGTGAGTTGGGCAGAGACTACGAGCAGTACTTC. Its translation is CAISELGRDYEQYF.

The chain couples TRBV20-1 to TRBJ2-7; 13 nucleotides match TRBD2. The germline CDR1 and CDR2 sequences are DFQATT and SNEGSKA (reference sequence). CDR3 length equals 14 residues. With V trimmed by 4 bases and J by 2 bases, 2 bases remained unmatched. Here the CDR3 reads CSAMGLAGTYEQYF. The CDR3 bases are TGCAGTGCTATGGGACTAGCGGGGACCTACGAGCAGTACTTC.

V usage is TRBV2 and J usage is TRBJ2-3; D possibly corresponds to TRBD1 (5 bases). Germline CDR1 and CDR2: SNHLY and FYNNEI. V was trimmed by 6 bases and J by 5 bases, leaving 6 bases between them. The CDR3 extends over 11 amino acids. CDR3 loop: CASSQGDTQYF. The DNA of the CDR3 is TGTGCCAGCAGCCAGGGAGATACGCAGTATTTT.

This clonotype was detected many times. This chain uses TRBV7-9 with TRBJ1-2; D is possibly TRBD1 (5 bases). Trimming shortened V by 6 bases and J by 8 bases, and 16 bases separated the two germline ends. Per germline, CDR1 SEHNR and CDR2 FQNEAQ (reference sequence). The CDR3 runs 13 residues. This CDR3 reads CASSGQGIKGYTF. The CDR3 region has the DNA TGTGCCAGCAGTGGGCAGGGAATAAAGGGCTACACCTTC.

The count of this clonotype is one. V gene TRBV9 combines with J gene TRBJ1-2; D unclear. CDR3 length equals 12 residues. The V and J ends lost 2 bases and 7 bases respectively, with 9 bases between them. CDR1 SGDLS and CDR2 YYNGEE come from the germline V gene. DNA for the CDR3: TGTGCCAGCAGCGTCGGGTTTGGTGGCTACACCTTC. As protein: CASSVGFGGYTF. Drawing the rest from reference TRBV9 and TRBJ1-2, the complete variable domain is DSGVTQTPKHLITATGQRVTLRCSPRSGDLSVYWYQQSLDQGLQFLIQYYNGEERAKGNILERFSAQQFPDLHSELNLSSLELGDSALYFCASSVGFGGYTFGSGTRLTVV.

Of note for this clonotype: At one end, the junction sequence differs from germline, possibly due to a read error. The chain links TRBV28 to TRBJ1-1, with a possible D match to TRBD1 (6 bases). The CDR3 sequence is 11 residues long. Germline CDR1 is MDHEN and CDR2 is SYDVKM. CDR3 in DNA: TGTGCCAGCAGCTCCGGGGACACCGAGTCATTT. It yields the protein CASSSGDTESF.

There are many counts of this clonotype. J is TRBJ1-1 and V is TRBV2, with 7 bases aligning to TRBD1. V shed 7 bases, J shed 4 bases, and the junction held 9 bases outside the gene matches. CDR3 length equals 14 residues. From germline, CDR1 is SNHLY and CDR2 FYNNEI. The CDR3 DNA is TGTGCCAGCATGGAGGGAAGGGGGCCCACTGAAGCTTTCTTT. It translates to CASMEGRGPTEAFF.

The rearrangement links TRBV6-2 or TRBV6-3 to TRBJ2-2, with 9 positions matching TRBD2. The length of the CDR3 is 15 residues. J was trimmed by 4 bases and V by 2 bases; bases with no gene match: 2. The V gene's germline CDR1 is MNHEY and CDR2 SVGEGT. The DNA for the CDR3 is TGTGCCAGCAGTTACAGCGGGAGGACCACCGGGGAGCTGTTTTTT. Residues: CASSYSGRTTGELFF.

This clonotype has at least ten counts. This chain connects TRBV2 to TRBJ1-2; 8 bases align to TRBD1. The V segment lost 7 bases and the J segment 6 bases; nucleotides outside the gene matches: 1. This CDR3 spans 11 amino acids. Germline lookup yields CDR1 SNHLY and CDR2 FYNNEI. The CDR3 DNA follows: TGTGCCAGCACAGGGGGCGATGGCTACACCTTC. Its protein product is CASTGGDGYTF.

This clonotype was detected ten times or more. In DNA, the CDR3 is TGTGCCAGTAGTATCATGACAGGTAATCAGCCCCAGCATTTT. Protein: CASSIMTGNQPQHF. V is TRBV19 and J is TRBJ1-5, with D perhaps matching TRBD1 (6 bases). Germline V gives CDR1 LNHDA, CDR2 SQIVND (reference sequence). Trimming stripped 3 bases from V and 4 bases from J, with 10 bases between. CDR3 length: 14 amino acids. The full variable domain, its missing parts supplied by reference TRBV19 and TRBJ1-5, is DGGITQSPKYLFRKEGQNVTLSCEQNLNHDAMYWYRQDPGQGLRLIYYSQIVNDFQKGDIAEGYSVSREKKESFPLTVTSAQKNPTAFYLCASSIMTGNQPQHFGDGTRLSIL.

This chain links TRBV2 with TRBJ1-2; 10 bases are a match to TRBD1. The V gene's germline CDR1 is SNHLY and CDR2 FYNNEI. The CDR3 runs 16 residues. After removal of 1 base from V and 4 bases from J, the junction contained 6 bases not matched to a gene. The CDR3: CASSEGGQGNLYGYTF. CDR3 coding DNA: TGTGCCAGCAGTGAAGGGGGACAGGGGAACCTCTATGGCTACACCTTC.

Worth noting for this clonotype: With a much larger clone just one base away, this may be a read error. The chain employs TRBV4-3 and TRBJ1-1, with a weak D call TRBD1 (5 bases). Germline V gene lookup returns CDR1 LGHNA and CDR2 YSLEER. The CDR3 contains 15 residues. The CDR3 DNA reads TGCGCCAGGAGCCAAGCCATTGGGGGGAACACTGAAGCTTTCTTT. Its protein is CARSQAIGGNTEAFF.

As DNA, the CDR3 is TGTGCCAGCAGCTTAGACCCCAGGATAGCCTACGAGCAGTACTTC. It encodes CASSLDPRIAYEQYF. V is TRBV7-2 and J is TRBJ2-7; the D is unclear. This CDR3 region has 15 residues. The V gene lost 1 base and the J gene lost 2 bases, with 12 bases spanning the gap. Germline loops: CDR1 SGHTA, CDR2 FQGNSA.

Ten or more counts support this clonotype. The chain joins TRBV5-1 to TRBJ2-2; no definite D call. The V gene's germline CDR1 is SGHRS and CDR2 YFSETQ. Trimming took 0 bases from V and 6 from J, leaving 6 bases between them. The CDR3 is 13 amino acids. In nucleotides, the CDR3 is TGCGCCAGCAGCTTGGTTCCGTCCGGGGAGCTGTTTTTT. Protein sequence: CASSLVPSGELFF.

The chain has TRBV7-3 and TRBJ2-5; TRBD2 is a possible D gene (6 bases). This CDR3 comprises 15 residues. The V and J ends lost 0 bases and 10 bases respectively, with 18 bases between them. Germline lookup yields CDR1 SGHTA and CDR2 FQGTGA. The CDR3 DNA is TGTGCCAGCAGCTTAACATTCTCCAGTTCCGGGAGCCAGTACTTC. Residues: CASSLTFSSSGSQYF.